Listed here is a single TCR beta chain. Authors' methods: The authors estimated nucleated cell counts from reference gene primer amplification. The method was immunoSEQ multiplex PCR; TCRdb's version includes in-frame clones alone and lacks a portion of them. V, J and clone size derive from that table, while D and trimming were established from the DNA sequence. Counted here are 150,000 to 200,000 clones, over 80% occurring once; the ten biggest clones make up around 8%. The sample is drawn from a study of blood T cell repertoires in COVID-19. Whole-study context: Samples came from the United States, Italy and Spain, spanning acute and convalescent COVID-19. T cells, B-cell-depleted T cells, or PBMCs provided the cDNA or gDNA that served as material.

Seattle's enrolled individuals joined amid active infection and were then monitored longitudinally. The CDR3 has 13 residues. CDR1 SEHNR and CDR2 FQNEAQ come from the germline V gene (reference sequence). Deletions cut 1 base from V and 6 bases from J, with 7 bases between. V is TRBV7-9 and J is TRBJ1-5; D ambiguous. This TCR was sampled from a woman older than 75 with COVID-19, enrolled during active disease. Sequencing was performed on peripheral blood. CDR3: CASSLVGSQPQHF. CDR3 nucleotides: TGTGCCAGCAGCTTAGTAGGGAGTCAGCCCCAGCATTTT.